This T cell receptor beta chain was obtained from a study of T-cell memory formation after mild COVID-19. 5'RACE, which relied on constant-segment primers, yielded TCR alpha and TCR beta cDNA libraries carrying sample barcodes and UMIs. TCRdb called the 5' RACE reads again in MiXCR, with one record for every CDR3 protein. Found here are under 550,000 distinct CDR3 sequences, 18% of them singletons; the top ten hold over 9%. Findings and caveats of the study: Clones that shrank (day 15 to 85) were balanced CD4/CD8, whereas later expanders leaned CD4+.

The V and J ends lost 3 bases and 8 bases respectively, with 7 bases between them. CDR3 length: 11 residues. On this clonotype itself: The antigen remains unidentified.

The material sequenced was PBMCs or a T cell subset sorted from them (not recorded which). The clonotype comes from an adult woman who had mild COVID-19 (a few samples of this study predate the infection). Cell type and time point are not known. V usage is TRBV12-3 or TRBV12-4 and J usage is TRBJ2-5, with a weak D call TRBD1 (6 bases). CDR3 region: CASSFRGTQYF. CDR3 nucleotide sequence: TGTGCCAGCAGTTTCAGGGGAACCCAGTACTTC.